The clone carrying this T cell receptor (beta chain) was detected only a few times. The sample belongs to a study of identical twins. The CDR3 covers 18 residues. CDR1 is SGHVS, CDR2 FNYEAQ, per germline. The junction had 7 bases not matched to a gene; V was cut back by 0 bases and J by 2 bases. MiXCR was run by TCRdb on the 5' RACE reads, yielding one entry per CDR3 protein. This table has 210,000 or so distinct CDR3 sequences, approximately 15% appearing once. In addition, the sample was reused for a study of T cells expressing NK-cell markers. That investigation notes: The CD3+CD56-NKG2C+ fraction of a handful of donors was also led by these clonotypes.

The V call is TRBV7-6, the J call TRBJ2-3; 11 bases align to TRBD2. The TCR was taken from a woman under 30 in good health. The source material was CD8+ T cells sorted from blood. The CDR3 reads CASSLALAGDGNTDTQYF. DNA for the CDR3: TGTGCCAGCAGCTTAGCACTAGCGGGAGATGGGAACACAGATACGCAGTATTTT.